This T cell receptor (beta chain) was retrieved from a study of CD8 T cells in ankylosing spondylitis (dated by TCRdb to the late 2010s). Background on the whole study: The study profiled T cell receptor beta repertoires in healthy donors and ankylosing spondylitis patients to find disease-linked TCR variants. Samples of peripheral blood were taken, and for ankylosing spondylitis patients, synovial fluid was collected as well. In total, the full study cohort was made up of about 110 healthy donors and more than 20 ankylosing spondylitis patients.

Broad study findings and their caveats: Some TCR beta motif variants had previously been reported in synovial fluid and blood of reactive arthritis patients, which suggested common disease-initiation mechanisms. Significant enrichment of the disease-linked clones was reported in matched synovial fluid samples from ankylosing spondylitis patients. Blood from ankylosing spondylitis patients appeared to be characterized by a TCR beta motif composed of under 10 highly homologous amino acid variants. The disease-linked clones showed a CD8+ phenotype and occurred at relatively low frequencies in peripheral blood.

The run used an Illumina HiSeq 2500. Quantitative 5'-RACE with molecular barcodes was used to prepare TCR beta libraries. The published analysis was carried out like this. Disease-linked TCR variants were identified with a new computational method built on a probabilistic model of VDJ rearrangement. TCRdb cleaned the public reads at Q25 with fastp, built clones with MiXCR and kept in-frame beta chains. Merged by CDR3 protein, the rows form single entries marked with the most common genes and DNA. The V and J calls, along with clone size, are taken from TCRdb and not from the paper's own processing. This sample comprises around 94,000 distinct CDR3 sequences, 9% of them detected only once. More than 30% of the sample belongs to the ten largest clones. Via the germline V gene (reference sequence), CDR1 is MNHEY and CDR2 SMNVEV. There are 19 amino acids in the CDR3, from cysteine to phenylalanine inclusive. The only DNA kept is the CDR3, 57 bases in frame from the first base. Trimmed from V: 4 bases; trimmed from J: 0 bases; junction bases lacking a gene match: 11.

Remarks on this clonotype: The antigen it binds to is not known. One base away there is no much larger clone; base qualities are not given.

The chain uses TRBV27 and TRBJ2-6; TRBD1 matches 8 bases in the middle. The receptor was isolated from a male donor with ankylosing spondylitis. Input material: blood, either unsorted or a sorted T cell fraction (not recorded which). The DNA reads TGTGCCAGCAGTTCCGGACAGGGCAGATCCTCCTCTGGGGCCAACGTCCTGACTTTC. Its protein is CASSSGQGRSSSGANVLTF.